This note documents a single T cell receptor beta chain sequence. The V end lost 3 bases, the J end lost 5 bases, and 13 bases lay between the germline ends. Germline assignment: CDR1 DFQATT and CDR2 SNEGSKA (reference sequence). The CDR3 is made up of 14 amino acids. PCR was performed a second time for roughly 7 to 12 cycles using a sample-barcoded 5' primer and a J-beta primer mix. Individual samples furnished no less than 3 million CDR3-containing paired-end reads apiece. TCRdb re-called the 5' RACE reads through MiXCR, storing one row per CDR3 protein. The sample holds some 800,000 distinct CDR3 sequences; 20% to 30% are singletons and the top ten take approximately 3.7%. The sample belongs to a study of blood T cells in healthy people across ages. This sample also appeared in a second study, on T cells of mothers and their children. That report adds: Over five children, together with their three healthy Caucasian mothers, made up the donors. Second-round PCR products received sample barcodes and 2-4 random nucleotides from the M1S primer.

This chain connects TRBV20-1 to TRBJ1-4; D unclear. The TCR was taken from a boy between 5 and 17 years old in good health. The specimen was blood. CDR3 DNA: TGCAGTGCTAGTCTGCCAGTCCGGAATGAAAAACTGTTTTTT. This encodes CSASLPVRNEKLFF.